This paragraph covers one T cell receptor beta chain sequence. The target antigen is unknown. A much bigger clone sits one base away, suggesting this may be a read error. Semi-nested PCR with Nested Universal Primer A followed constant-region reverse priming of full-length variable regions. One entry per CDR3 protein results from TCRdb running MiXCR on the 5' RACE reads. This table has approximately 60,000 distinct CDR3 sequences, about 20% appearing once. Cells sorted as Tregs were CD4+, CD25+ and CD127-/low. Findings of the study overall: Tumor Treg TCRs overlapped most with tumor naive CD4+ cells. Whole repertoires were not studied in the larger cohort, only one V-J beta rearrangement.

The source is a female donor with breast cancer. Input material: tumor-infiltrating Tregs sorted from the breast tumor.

Here the CDR3 reads CASFPRGDLNTEAFF. In nucleotides, the CDR3 is TGTGCCAGCTTCCCTCGGGGGGACTTGAACACTGAAGCTTTCTTT. V is TRBV12-3 or TRBV12-4 and J is TRBJ1-1; D is possibly TRBD1 (5 bases). Trimming took off 8 bases at V and 0 bases at J, with 16 bases between the two ends. This CDR3 spans 15 amino acids.